This entry features one T cell receptor beta chain sequence. TCRdb's table, derived via immunoSEQ multiplex PCR, lists solely in-frame clones and lacks some. The table records 140,000 to 150,000 clones, roughly 90% of them present only once. This entry belongs to a study of T cell responses to AZD1222 COVID-19 vaccine. The CDR3 is made up of 14 amino acids. Trimming took off 2 bases at V and 0 bases at J, with 8 bases between the two ends. CDR1 is KGHSH and CDR2 is LQKENI in the germline V gene. This clonotype was sampled from an adult in good health. The V and J genes are TRBV18 and TRBJ2-7; D not certain. The starting material was peripheral blood, obtained on day 0 of AZD1222 vaccination. CDR3 region: CASSPVEYSYEQYF. The CDR3 DNA sequence: TGTGCCAGCTCACCAGTGGAGTACTCCTACGAGCAGTACTTC.